This paragraph reports one T cell receptor delta chain. Its antigen is undetermined. After alphabeta T cell depletion, CD3+ Vdelta1+ Vdelta2- thymocytes were sorted. The source of the sample is a study of Vδ1+ human thymocytes. General study results and limits: Thymic TRG and TRD repertoires appeared highly polyclonal, with Gaussian CDR3 length distributions.

From germline, CDR1 is TSWWSYY and CDR2 QGS. The ends were cut back, 9 bases at V and 0 bases at J, with 14 bases in the middle. The CDR3 is 14 amino acids. Extracted RNA was reverse transcribed into cDNA. Pooled V-gene forward primers with one constant-region reverse primer generated the CDR3 amplicons by multiplex PCR. TCRdb reprocessed the multiplex PCR reads through CATT. The sample has some 27,000 delta-chain clones; 6.5% to 8% are singletons. The J gene is TRDJ1, the V gene TRDV1; D is undetermined. This TCR was sampled from a girl less than two years old who had congenital heart surgery. The specimen sequenced was Vdelta1+ gamma-delta thymocytes from the thymus. Specified subset: FACS-sorted CD3+ TCRalphabeta- TCRVdelta1+ TCRVdelta2- thymocytes. CDR3 DNA: TGTGCTCTCTGCGGTGAAAATTACACCGATAAACTCATCTTT. As protein: CALCGENYTDKLIF.